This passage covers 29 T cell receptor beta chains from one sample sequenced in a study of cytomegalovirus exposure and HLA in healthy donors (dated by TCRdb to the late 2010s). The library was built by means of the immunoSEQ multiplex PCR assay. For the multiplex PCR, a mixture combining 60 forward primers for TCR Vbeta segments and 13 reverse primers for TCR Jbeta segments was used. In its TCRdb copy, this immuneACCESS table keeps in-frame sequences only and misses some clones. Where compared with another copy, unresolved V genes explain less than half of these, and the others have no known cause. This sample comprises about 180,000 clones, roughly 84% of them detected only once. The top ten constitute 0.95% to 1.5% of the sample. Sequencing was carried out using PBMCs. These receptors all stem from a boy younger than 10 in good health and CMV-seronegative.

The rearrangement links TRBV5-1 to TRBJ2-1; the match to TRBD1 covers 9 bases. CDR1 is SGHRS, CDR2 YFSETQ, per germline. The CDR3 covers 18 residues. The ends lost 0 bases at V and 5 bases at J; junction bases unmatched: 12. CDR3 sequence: CASSLEGWDRAFNNEQFF. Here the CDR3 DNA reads TGCGCCAGCAGCTTGGAAGGATGGGACAGGGCTTTCAACAATGAGCAGTTCTTC.

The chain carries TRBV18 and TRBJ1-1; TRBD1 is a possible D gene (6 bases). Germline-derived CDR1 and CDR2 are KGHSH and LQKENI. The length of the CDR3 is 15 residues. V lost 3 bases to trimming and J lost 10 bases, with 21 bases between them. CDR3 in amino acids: CASSPREGQGPRAFF. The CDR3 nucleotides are TGTGCCAGCTCACCCCGGGAGGGGCAGGGGCCTCGAGCTTTCTTT.

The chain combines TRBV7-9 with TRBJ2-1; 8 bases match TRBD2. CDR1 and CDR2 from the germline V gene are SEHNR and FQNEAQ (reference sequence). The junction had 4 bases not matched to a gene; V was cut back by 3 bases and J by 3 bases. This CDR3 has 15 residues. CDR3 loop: CASSLTSANYNEQFF. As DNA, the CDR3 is TGTGCCAGCAGCTTGACTAGCGCCAACTACAATGAGCAGTTCTTC.

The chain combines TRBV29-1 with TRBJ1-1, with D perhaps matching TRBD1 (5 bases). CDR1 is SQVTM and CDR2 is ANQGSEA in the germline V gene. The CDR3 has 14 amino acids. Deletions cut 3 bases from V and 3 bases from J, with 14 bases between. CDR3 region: CSVDTGQGDTEAFF. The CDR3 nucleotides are TGCAGCGTTGACACTGGGCAGGGCGACACTGAAGCTTTCTTT.

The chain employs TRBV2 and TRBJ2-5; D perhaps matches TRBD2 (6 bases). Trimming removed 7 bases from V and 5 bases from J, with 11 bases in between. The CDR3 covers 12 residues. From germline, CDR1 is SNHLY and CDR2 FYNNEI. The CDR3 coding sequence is TGTGCCAGCACCCCTAGCGACGAGACCCAGTACTTC. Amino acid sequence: CASTPSDETQYF.

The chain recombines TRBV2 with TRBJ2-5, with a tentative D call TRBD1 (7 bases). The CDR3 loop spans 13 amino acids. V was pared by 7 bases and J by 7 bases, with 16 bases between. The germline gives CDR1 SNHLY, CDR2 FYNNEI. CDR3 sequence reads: CASKRPQGGTQYF. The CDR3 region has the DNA TGTGCCAGCAAACGACCTCAGGGGGGGACCCAGTACTTC. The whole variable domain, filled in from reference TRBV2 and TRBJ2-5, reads EPEVTQTPSHQVTQMGQEVILRCVPISNHLYFYWYRQILGQKVEFLVSFYNNEISEKSEIFDDQFSVERPDGSNFTLKIRSTKLEDSAMYFCASKRPQGGTQYFGPGTRLLVL.

For the CDR3, the DNA is TGTGCCAGCAGTTCTCCAGGGGATACGCAGTATTTT. Translated, it gives CASSSPGDTQYF. V is TRBV6-5 and J is TRBJ2-3, with a possible D match to TRBD1 (5 bases). Germline V gene data show CDR1 as MNHEY and CDR2 as SVGAGI. This CDR3 region has 12 residues. Trimming stripped 4 bases from V and 6 bases from J, with 8 bases between.

CDR3 DNA: TGTGCCAGCAGCTTAGCGACGGGTGCTAGCGGGGGACAGGAGACCCAGTACTTC. Protein: CASSLATGASGGQETQYF. The chain couples TRBV7-9 to TRBJ2-5, with 10 bases matching TRBD2. Germline CDR1 reads SEHNR; CDR2 reads FQNEAQ (reference sequence). The CDR3 covers 18 residues. V lost 0 bases, J lost 5 bases, and 12 bases stayed unmatched.

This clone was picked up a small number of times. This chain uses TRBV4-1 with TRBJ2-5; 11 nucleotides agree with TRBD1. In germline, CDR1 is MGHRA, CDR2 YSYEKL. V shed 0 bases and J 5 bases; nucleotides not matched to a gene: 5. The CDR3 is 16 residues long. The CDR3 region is CASSQETGQGGETQYF. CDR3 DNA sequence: TGCGCCAGCAGCCAAGAGACGGGACAGGGGGGGGAGACCCAGTACTTC.

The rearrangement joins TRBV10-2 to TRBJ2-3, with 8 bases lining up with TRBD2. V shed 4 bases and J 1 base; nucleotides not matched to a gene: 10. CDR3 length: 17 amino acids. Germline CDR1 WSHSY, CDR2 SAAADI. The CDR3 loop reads CASSAGLGRGGTDTQYF. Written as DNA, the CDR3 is TGCGCCAGCAGTGCTGGGCTCGGGCGGGGGGGCACAGATACGCAGTATTTT.

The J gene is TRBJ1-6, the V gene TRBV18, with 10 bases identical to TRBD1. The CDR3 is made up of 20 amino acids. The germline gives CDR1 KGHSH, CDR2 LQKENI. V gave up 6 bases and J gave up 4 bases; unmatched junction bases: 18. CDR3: CASSVSGQGRSRAYNSPLHF. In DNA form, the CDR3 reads TGTGCCAGCTCGGTCTCGGGACAGGGGCGATCCCGGGCATATAATTCACCCCTCCACTTT.

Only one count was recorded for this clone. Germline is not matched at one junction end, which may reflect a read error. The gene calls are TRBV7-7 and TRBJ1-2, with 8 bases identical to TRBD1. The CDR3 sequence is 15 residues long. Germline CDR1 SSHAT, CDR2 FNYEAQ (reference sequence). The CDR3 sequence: CASNLAQPTGDGYTF. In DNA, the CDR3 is TGTGCTAGCAACTTAGCACAACCGACAGGGGATGGCTACACCTTC.

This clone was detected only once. The CDR3 region has the DNA TGTGCCAGCAGCTTGGCGGGTAGCGGCTCCTACGAGCAGTACTTC. It encodes CASSLAGSGSYEQYF. V gene TRBV7-2 combines with J gene TRBJ2-7, with a weak D call TRBD2 (6 bases). With 3 bases removed from V and 0 bases from J, the gap between germline ends came to 12 bases. Germline loops: CDR1 SGHTA, CDR2 FQGNSA. The CDR3 runs to 15 residues.

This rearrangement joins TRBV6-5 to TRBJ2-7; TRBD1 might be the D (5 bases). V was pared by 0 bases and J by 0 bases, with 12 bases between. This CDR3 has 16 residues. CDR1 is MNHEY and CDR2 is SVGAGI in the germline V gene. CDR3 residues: CASSYSRQRSSYEQYF. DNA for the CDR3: TGTGCCAGCAGTTACTCGAGACAGCGAAGCTCCTACGAGCAGTACTTC.

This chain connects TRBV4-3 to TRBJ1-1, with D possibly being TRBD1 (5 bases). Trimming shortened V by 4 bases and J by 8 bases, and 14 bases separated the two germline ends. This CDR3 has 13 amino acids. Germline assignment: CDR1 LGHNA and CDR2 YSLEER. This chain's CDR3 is CASSPTVGKEAFF. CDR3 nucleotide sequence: TGCGCCAGCAGCCCGACAGTGGGAAAAGAAGCTTTCTTT.

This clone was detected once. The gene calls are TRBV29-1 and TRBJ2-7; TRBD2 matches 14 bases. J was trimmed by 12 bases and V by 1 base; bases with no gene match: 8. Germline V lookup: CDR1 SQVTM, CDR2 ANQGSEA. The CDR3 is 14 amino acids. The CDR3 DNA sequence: TGCAGCGTTGAAGGTGGGACTAGCGGGAGTAGGAGGTACTTC. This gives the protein CSVEGGTSGSRRYF.

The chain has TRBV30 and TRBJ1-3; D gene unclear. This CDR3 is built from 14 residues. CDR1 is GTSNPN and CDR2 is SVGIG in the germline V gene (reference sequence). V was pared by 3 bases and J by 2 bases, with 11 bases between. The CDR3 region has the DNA TGTGCCTGGAGGGGAGATTTAACTGGAAACACCATATATTTT. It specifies CAWRGDLTGNTIYF.

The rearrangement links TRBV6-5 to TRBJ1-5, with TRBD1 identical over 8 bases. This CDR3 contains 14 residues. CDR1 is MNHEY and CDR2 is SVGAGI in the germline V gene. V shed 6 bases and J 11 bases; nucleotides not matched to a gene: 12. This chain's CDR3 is CASRRRTGFTAQHF. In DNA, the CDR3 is TGTGCCAGCAGACGCAGGACAGGGTTTACGGCCCAGCATTTT.

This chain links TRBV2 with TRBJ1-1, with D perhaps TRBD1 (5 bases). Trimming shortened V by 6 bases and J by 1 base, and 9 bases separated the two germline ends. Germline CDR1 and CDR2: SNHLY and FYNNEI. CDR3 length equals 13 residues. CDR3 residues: CASRDRENTEAFF. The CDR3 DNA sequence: TGTGCCAGCAGAGACAGAGAGAACACTGAAGCTTTCTTT.

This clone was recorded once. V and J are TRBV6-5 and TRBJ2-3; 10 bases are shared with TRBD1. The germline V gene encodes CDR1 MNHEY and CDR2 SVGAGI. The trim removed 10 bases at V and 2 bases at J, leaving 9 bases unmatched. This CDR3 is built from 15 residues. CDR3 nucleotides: TGTGCCAACTCTTCCGGGACAGGGGCCACAGATACGCAGTATTTT. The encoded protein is CANSSGTGATDTQYF.

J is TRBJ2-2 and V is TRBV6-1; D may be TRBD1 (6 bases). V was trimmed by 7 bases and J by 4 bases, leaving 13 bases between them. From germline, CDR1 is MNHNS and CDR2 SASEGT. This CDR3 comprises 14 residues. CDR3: CASTPVGGTGELFF. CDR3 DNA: TGTGCCAGCACTCCGGTAGGGGGCACCGGGGAGCTGTTTTTT.

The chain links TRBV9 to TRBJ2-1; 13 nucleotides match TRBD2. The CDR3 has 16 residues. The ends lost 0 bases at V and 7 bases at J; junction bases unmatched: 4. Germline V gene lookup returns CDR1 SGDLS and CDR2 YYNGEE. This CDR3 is CASSVEGLAGDNEQFF. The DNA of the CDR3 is TGTGCCAGCAGCGTAGAAGGACTAGCGGGGGATAATGAGCAGTTCTTC.

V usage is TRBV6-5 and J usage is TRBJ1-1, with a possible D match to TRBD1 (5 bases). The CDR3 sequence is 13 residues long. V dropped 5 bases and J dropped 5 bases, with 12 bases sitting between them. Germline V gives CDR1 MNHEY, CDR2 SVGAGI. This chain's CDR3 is CASSPPGGTEAFF. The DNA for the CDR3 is TGTGCCAGCAGTCCCCCCGGGGGTACTGAAGCTTTCTTT.

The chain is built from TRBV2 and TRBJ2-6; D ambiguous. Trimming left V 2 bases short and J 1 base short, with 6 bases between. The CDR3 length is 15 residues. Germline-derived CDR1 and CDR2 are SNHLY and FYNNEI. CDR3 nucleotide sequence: TGTGCCAGCAGTGAAACCAGATCTGGGGCCAACGTCCTGACTTTC. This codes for CASSETRSGANVLTF.

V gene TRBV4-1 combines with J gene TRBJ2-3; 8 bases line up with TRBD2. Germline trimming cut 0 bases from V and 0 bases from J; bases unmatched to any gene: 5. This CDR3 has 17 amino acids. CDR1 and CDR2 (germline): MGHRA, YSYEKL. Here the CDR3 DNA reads TGCGCCAGCAGCCAAGATTGGCTAGCGGGTAGCACAGATACGCAGTATTTT. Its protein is CASSQDWLAGSTDTQYF.

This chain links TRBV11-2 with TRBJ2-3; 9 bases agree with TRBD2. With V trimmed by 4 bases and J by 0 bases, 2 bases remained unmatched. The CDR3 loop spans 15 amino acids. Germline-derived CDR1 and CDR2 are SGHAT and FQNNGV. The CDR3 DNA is TGTGCCAGCAGCTCTAGCGGGGCTAGCACAGATACGCAGTATTTT. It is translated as CASSSSGASTDTQYF.

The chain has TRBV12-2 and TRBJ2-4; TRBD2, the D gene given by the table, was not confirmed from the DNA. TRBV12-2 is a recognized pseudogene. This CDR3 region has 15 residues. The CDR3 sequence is CASRPAGIAKNIQYF. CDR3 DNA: TGTGCAAGTCGCCCAGCCGGGATAGCCAAAAACATTCAGTACTTC.

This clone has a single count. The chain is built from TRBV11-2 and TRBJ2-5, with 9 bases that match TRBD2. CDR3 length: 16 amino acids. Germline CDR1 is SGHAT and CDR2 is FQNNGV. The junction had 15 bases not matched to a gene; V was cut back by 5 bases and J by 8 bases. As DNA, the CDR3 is TGTGCCAGCAGCCCAGCCAGGAGCGGGGGGCCAAGCACCCAGTACTTC. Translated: CASSPARSGGPSTQYF.

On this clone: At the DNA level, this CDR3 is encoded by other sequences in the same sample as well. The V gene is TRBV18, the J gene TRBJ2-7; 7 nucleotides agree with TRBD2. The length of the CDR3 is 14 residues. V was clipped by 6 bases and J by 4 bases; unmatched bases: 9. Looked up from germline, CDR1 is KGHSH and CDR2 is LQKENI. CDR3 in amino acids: CASSSGSGSYEQYF. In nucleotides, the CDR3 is TGTGCCAGCTCCTCGGGTAGCGGGTCTTACGAGCAGTACTTC. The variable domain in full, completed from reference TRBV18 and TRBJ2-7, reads NAGVMQNPRHLVRRRGQEARLRCSPMKGHSHVYWYRQLPEEGLKFMVYLQKENIIDESGMPKERFSAEFPKEGPSILRIQQVVRGDSAAYFCASSSGSGSYEQYFGPGTRLTVT.